This T cell receptor beta chain was documented in a study of cytomegalovirus exposure and HLA in healthy donors. Primers for the PCR totalled 60 Vbeta and 13 Jbeta. Libraries were prepared by immunoSEQ multiplex PCR; TCRdb keeps only in-frame clonotypes and omits some of them. The sample has about 120,000 clones; 78% are singletons. Per the germline V gene, CDR1 is SGHAT and CDR2 is FQNNGV. The junction had 13 bases not matched to a gene; V was cut back by 6 bases and J by 5 bases. The CDR3 runs 16 residues. The chain has TRBV11-2 and TRBJ2-5, with 9 bases aligning to TRBD2. Sequenced sample: PBMCs. The clonotype originates from a woman aged 25-40 years in good health and CMV-seropositive. For the CDR3, the DNA is TGTGCCAGCAGGTGGGGTAGCGGGGGCAGAAGGGAGACCCAGTACTTC. It specifies CASRWGSGGRRETQYF.